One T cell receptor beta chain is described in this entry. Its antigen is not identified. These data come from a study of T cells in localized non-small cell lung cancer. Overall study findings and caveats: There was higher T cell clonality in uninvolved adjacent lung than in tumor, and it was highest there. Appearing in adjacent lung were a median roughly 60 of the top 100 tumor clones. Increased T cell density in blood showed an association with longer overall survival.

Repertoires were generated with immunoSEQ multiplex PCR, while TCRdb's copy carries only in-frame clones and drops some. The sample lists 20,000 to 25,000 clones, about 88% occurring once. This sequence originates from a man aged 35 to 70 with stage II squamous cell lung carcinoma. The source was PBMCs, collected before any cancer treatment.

The CDR3, as DNA: TGTGCCAGCAGCTATGGACAGGGCGGACAGCCCCAGCATTTT. It translates to CASSYGQGGQPQHF. This rearrangement joins TRBV2 to TRBJ1-5; 8 bases agree with TRBD1. The CDR3 contains 14 residues. The V gene's germline CDR1 is SNHLY and CDR2 FYNNEI. V lost 6 bases and J lost 7; bases outside the gene matches: 8. The whole variable domain, remainder taken from reference TRBV2 and TRBJ1-5, is EPEVTQTPSHQVTQMGQEVILRCVPISNHLYFYWYRQILGQKVEFLVSFYNNEISEKSEIFDDQFSVERPDGSNFTLKIRSTKLEDSAMYFCASSYGQGGQPQHFGDGTRLSIL.